Listed below are T cell receptor beta chains from one sample, sequenced in a study of T cell responses to AZD1222 COVID-19 vaccine. Some clones are missing from TCRdb's copy, which holds only in-frame ones; the method was immunoSEQ multiplex PCR. The table lists about 97,000 clones, around 89% of them singletons. The sample in question was peripheral blood, obtained on day 0 of AZD1222 vaccination. The source of these receptors is an adult in good health. CDR3s include the opening cysteine and the closing phenylalanine or tryptophan. The order of the fields is clone size, J gene, D gene, V gene, CDR3 protein, CDR3 DNA. D genes are given only for firm matches. Where a row states a size, it is once, few, many or the class of an expanded clone; other rows omit it.

- TRBJ2-2 - TRBV12-3/TRBV12-4 CASRPGWTGELFF TGTGCCAGCAGACCCGGATGGACCGGGGAGCTGTTTTTT
once TRBJ2-3 - TRBV5-1 CASSLRSTDTQYF TGCGCCAGCAGCTTGCGGAGCACAGATACGCAGTATTTT
- TRBJ1-2 - TRBV28 CASRKENYGYTF TGTGCCAGCAGAAAGGAAAACTATGGCTACACCTTC
- TRBJ1-4 - TRBV11-2 CASSRRHGPNEKLFF TGTGCCAGCAGCCGGCGGCACGGACCCAATGAAAAACTGTTTTTT
- TRBJ2-1 - TRBV10-1 CASSERGNEQFF TGCGCCAGCAGTGAGAGGGGGAATGAGCAGTTCTTC
- TRBJ2-1 TRBD2 TRBV7-3 CASSDSGYYNEQFF TGTGCCAGCTCGGATAGCGGGTATTACAATGAGCAGTTCTTC
once TRBJ1-5 - TRBV5-5 CASSLTYGYQPQHF TGTGCCAGCAGCTTGACTTATGGATATCAGCCCCAGCATTTT
- TRBJ2-3 TRBD2 TRBV6-5 CASSYSPSGRVDTQYF TGTGCCAGCAGTTACTCGCCTAGCGGGAGGGTAGATACGCAGTATTTT
- TRBJ2-1 - TRBV28 CASKGVVSEQFF TGTGCCAGCAAAGGAGTTGTTAGTGAGCAGTTCTTC
- TRBJ1-3 TRBD1 TRBV5-8 CASSLGQGAGGNTIYF TGTGCCAGCAGCTTGGGGCAGGGGGCTGGAGGAAACACCATATATTTT
- TRBJ1-4 - TRBV29-1 CSVEDPVALRRGEKLFF TGCAGCGTTGAGGACCCCGTGGCCTTGAGGAGAGGGGAAAAACTGTTTTTT
- TRBJ2-6 - TRBV7-3 CASSRSTGVEGANVLTF TGTGCCAGCAGCCGATCGACAGGCGTCGAAGGGGCCAACGTCCTGACTTTC
- TRBJ2-5 TRBD2 TRBV15 CATSDRTSGRETQYF TGTGCCACCAGCGACCGGACTAGCGGGAGGGAGACCCAGTACTTC
- TRBJ1-2 TRBD1 TRBV28 CASSFSTGALGGGYTF TGTGCCAGCAGTTTTAGTACAGGGGCCCTAGGGGGTGGCTACACCTTC
- TRBJ2-7 TRBD2 TRBV9 CASSRLAVSYEQYF TGTGCCAGCAGCCGTCTAGCGGTTTCCTACGAGCAGTACTTC
- TRBJ2-3 - TRBV7-9 CASSFQRASTDTQYF TGTGCCAGCAGCTTTCAACGGGCTAGCACAGATACGCAGTATTTT
- TRBJ2-7 TRBD1 TRBV27 CASSLASDRERSYEQYF TGTGCCAGCAGTTTAGCAAGCGACAGGGAAAGATCCTACGAGCAGTACTTC
- TRBJ1-5 - TRBV6-5 CASSTLNSNQPQHF TGTGCCAGCAGTACATTGAATAGCAATCAGCCCCAGCATTTT
- TRBJ1-6 TRBD1 TRBV6-4 CASSAETGVGSPLHF TGTGCCAGCAGTGCCGAGACAGGGGTAGGGTCACCCCTCCACTTT
- TRBJ2-1 TRBD1 TRBV28 CASSSPGQGAREQFF TGTGCCAGCAGTTCACCGGGACAGGGGGCCCGGGAGCAGTTCTTC
- TRBJ2-1 - TRBV11-2 CASGASSSYNEQFF TGTGCCTCGGGAGCATCCAGCTCCTACAATGAGCAGTTCTTC
- TRBJ2-5 TRBD1 TRBV5-6 CASSTGGEETQYF TGTGCCAGCAGCACAGGGGGAGAAGAGACCCAGTACTTC
- TRBJ1-5 TRBD1 TRBV6-5 CASSYSGTGGNQPQHF TGTGCCAGCAGTTACTCTGGGACAGGGGGCAATCAGCCCCAGCATTTT
- TRBJ1-1 TRBD1 TRBV7-2 CASSPRQGFNTEAFF TGTGCCAGCAGCCCCCGACAGGGGTTTAACACTGAAGCTTTCTTT
- TRBJ2-7 TRBD1 TRBV7-2 CASSLGQDRAGYEQYF TGTGCCAGCAGCTTAGGGCAAGACAGGGCGGGCTACGAGCAGTACTTC
- TRBJ1-2 - TRBV28 CASSPQDTYGYTF TGTGCCAGCAGTCCACAGGACACCTATGGCTACACCTTC
- TRBJ1-1 - TRBV2 CASSFRVAQLMNTEAFF TGTGCCAGCAGTTTTCGGGTAGCCCAACTAATGAACACTGAAGCTTTCTTT
- TRBJ1-1 - TRBV28 CASSRLLVNTEAFF TGTGCCAGCAGTCGGCTACTAGTGAACACTGAAGCTTTCTTT
- TRBJ2-1 - TRBV6-4 CASRFGANQYEQFF TGTGCCAGCAGGTTTGGAGCAAATCAATATGAGCAGTTCTTC
- TRBJ1-2 - TRBV19 CASSTGYGYTF TGTGCCAGTAGTACGGGGTACGGCTACACCTTC
- TRBJ1-3 - TRBV9 CASSVAGDGNTIYF TGTGCCAGCAGCGTAGCCGGGGATGGAAACACCATATATTTT
- TRBJ1-2 TRBD1 TRBV5-1 CASSPGTGGRGYTF TGCGCCAGCAGCCCGGGGACAGGGGGCCGGGGCTACACCTTC
- TRBJ2-3 TRBD2 TRBV18 CASSPGTSGPSTDTQYF TGTGCCAGCTCACCAGGGACTAGCGGGCCTAGCACAGATACGCAGTATTTT
once TRBJ1-3 - TRBV6-1 CASSERGSSGNTIYF TGTGCCAGCAGTGAGAGGGGGAGCTCTGGAAACACCATATATTTT
- TRBJ2-3 - TRBV29-1 CSAEWALGTDTQYF TGCAGCGCCGAATGGGCACTAGGCACAGATACGCAGTATTTT
- TRBJ1-1 - TRBV5-1 CASSLEAATDTEAFF TGCGCCAGCAGCTTGGAGGCAGCTACGGACACTGAAGCTTTCTTT
- TRBJ2-7 - TRBV12-5 CASAPAQNYYEQYF TGTGCTAGTGCCCCCGCACAGAATTACTACGAGCAGTACTTC
- TRBJ2-2 - TRBV5-5 CASSLGPQTGELFF TGTGCCAGCAGCTTGGGACCCCAAACCGGGGAGCTGTTTTTT
- TRBJ2-2 - TRBV2 CASRRDRANTGELFF TGTGCCAGCCGGAGAGACAGAGCGAACACCGGGGAGCTGTTTTTT
- TRBJ1-2 - TRBV5-1 CASSLAGLGDYTF TGCGCCAGCAGCTTGGCAGGGTTGGGGGACTACACCTTC
- TRBJ2-1 TRBD1 TRBV9 CASSAGQGGVDEQFF TGTGCCAGCAGCGCGGGACAGGGAGGTGTCGATGAGCAGTTCTTC